This T cell receptor (beta chain) comes out of a study of blood T cell repertoires in COVID-19. Study-wide context: In each case, the material was cDNA or gDNA derived from T cells, B-cell-depleted T cells, or PBMCs.

Sequenced by immunoSEQ multiplex PCR; TCRdb stores in-frame clones only, minus some. The data hold approximately 170,000 clones, with about four fifths observed a single time. V shed 2 bases, J shed 1 base, and the junction held 11 bases outside the gene matches. Germline loops: CDR1 MNHNS, CDR2 SASEGT. There are 18 residues in the CDR3. The chain carries TRBV6-1 and TRBJ2-1, with TRBD2 matching over 7 bases. The TCR originated in a man between 65 and 85 years old who had recovered from COVID-19. Sequences were obtained from peripheral blood. The CDR3 is CASSEIESGMVSYNEQFF. DNA for the CDR3: TGTGCCAGCAGTGAAATAGAGAGCGGGATGGTATCCTACAATGAGCAGTTCTTC.